Presented here are 10 T cell receptor beta chains from one specimen sequenced in a study of CD8 T cells in Susac syndrome (dated by TCRdb to about 2019). Libraries were built with the immunoSEQ multiplex PCR assay. RNA was extracted using the RNeasy kit, and roughly 0.45 to 1 microgram was reverse transcribed with random hexamers. The public sequencing data were trimmed at Q25 with fastp and processed into clonotypes with MiXCR by TCRdb, which kept only in-frame beta chains. Each entry merges the rows of one CDR3 protein and shows their most common DNA and genes. For this sample there are fewer than 150,000 distinct CDR3 sequences; approximately 95% appear just once. The ten largest make up about 0.26% of the sample. Sequencing was performed on CD8+ T cells from PBMCs. The origin of the receptors is a human donor in good health.

The chain recombines TRBV7-9 with TRBJ2-1; TRBD2 matches at 10 bases. Trimming removed 6 bases from V and 10 bases from J; junction bases left unmatched: 15. This CDR3 spans 16 amino acids. Germline CDR1 is SEHNR and CDR2 is FQNEAQ (reference sequence). The CDR3 is CASSPVGTSARGEQFF. Written as DNA, the CDR3 is TGTGCCAGCAGTCCCGTCGGGACTAGCGCAAGGGGGGAGCAGTTCTTC.

V gene TRBV6-2 or TRBV6-3 combines with J gene TRBJ2-5; 10 nucleotides agree with TRBD2. The CDR3 contains 17 residues. The V gene end was trimmed by 0 bases and the J gene end by 2 bases; junction bases not matched to a gene: 6. Germline CDR1 and CDR2: MNHEY and SVGEGT. The CDR3 here is CASSYSVTSGKQETQYF. The CDR3 DNA is TGTGCCAGCAGTTACTCCGTTACTAGCGGGAAACAAGAGACCCAGTACTTC.

The chain is built from TRBV28 and TRBJ2-1, with 13 nucleotides matching TRBD2. J was trimmed by 8 bases and V by 4 bases; bases with no gene match: 11. The length of the CDR3 is 17 residues. CDR1 MDHEN and CDR2 SYDVKM come from the germline V gene. The CDR3: CASSSYPGTSGNDEQFF. Here the CDR3 DNA reads TGTGCCAGCAGTTCGTACCCCGGGACTAGCGGGAATGATGAGCAGTTCTTC.

V gene TRBV7-9 combines with J gene TRBJ2-4; D is uncertain. The V gene lost 5 bases and the J gene lost 0 bases, with 8 bases spanning the gap. Germline loops: CDR1 SEHNR, CDR2 FQNEAQ (reference sequence). CDR3 length equals 14 residues. CDR3 region: CASSPVIAKNIQYF. Written as DNA, the CDR3 is TGTGCCAGCAGCCCCGTTATAGCCAAAAACATTCAGTACTTC.

J is TRBJ2-7 and V is TRBV27; tentatively, D is TRBD2 (5 bases). V dropped 2 bases and J dropped 0 bases, with 14 bases sitting between them. The length of the CDR3 is 16 residues. Per the germline V gene, CDR1 is MNHEY and CDR2 is SMNVEV (reference sequence). The CDR3 nucleotides read TGTGCCAGCAGTTTAACAGCGGCTAACCCCTCCTACGAGCAGTACTTC. It specifies CASSLTAANPSYEQYF.

This chain joins TRBV6-4 and TRBJ2-1, with 9 bases fitting TRBD2. The ends lost 2 bases at V and 8 bases at J; junction bases unmatched: 4. The germline V gene has CDR1 MRHNA and CDR2 SNTAGT. The CDR3 length is 14 residues. The CDR3 region has the DNA TGTGCCAGCAGTGACGGCGGGAGGGCGGATGAGCAGTTCTTC. Its translation is CASSDGGRADEQFF.

This clonotype showed up just once. The chain joins TRBV20-1 to TRBJ2-1; D unclear. Looked up from germline, CDR1 is DFQATT and CDR2 is SNEGSKA (reference sequence). The CDR3 runs 15 residues. The V end lost 6 bases, the J end lost 6 bases, and 21 bases lay between the germline ends. The CDR3 loop is CSAPLLFGVVNEQFF. DNA of the CDR3: TGCAGTGCGCCGCTTTTGTTCGGAGTTGTCAATGAGCAGTTCTTC.

The chain combines TRBV25-1 with TRBJ2-7, with D possibly being TRBD1 (5 bases). V was pared by 3 bases and J by 6 bases, with 12 bases between. The CDR3 covers 13 residues. Germline assignment: CDR1 MGHDK and CDR2 SYGVNS. DNA for the CDR3: TGTGCCAGCAGTGACCCGCTTAGGGGCGAGCAGTACTTC. This translates into CASSDPLRGEQYF.

V gene TRBV6-1 combines with J gene TRBJ2-7; tentative D call: TRBD2 (6 bases). The CDR3 totals 14 residues. V dropped 6 bases and J dropped 3 bases, with 15 bases sitting between them. Germline lookup yields CDR1 MNHNS and CDR2 SASEGT. In DNA, the CDR3 is TGTGCCAGCAGCTACCGGACGGAGGGCTACGAGCAGTACTTC. It specifies CASSYRTEGYEQYF.

The rearrangement links TRBV28 to TRBJ2-3; D is ambiguous. The V gene's germline CDR1 is MDHEN and CDR2 SYDVKM. Trimming removed 2 bases at V and 5 bases at J, with 11 bases between. The CDR3 consists of 14 residues. Here the CDR3 DNA reads TGTGCCAGCAGTTTACTGAACCTTGTAGATACGCAGTATTTT. Translation gives CASSLLNLVDTQYF.